A selection of T cell receptor beta chains follows, all from one sample in a study of spatial heterogeneity in lung cancer. TCRdb passed the 5' RACE reads through MiXCR, listing each CDR3 protein once. This repertoire shows 95,000 to 130,000 distinct CDR3 sequences, 12% found once; its top ten account for around 17%. This specimen consisted of PBMCs, obtained at follow-up. The receptors originated from a male donor with early-stage non-small cell lung cancer. Both conserved end residues are part of each CDR3. Fields, in order: V gene, CDR3 protein.

V: TRBV7-2
CDR3: CASSFSSVPGLAGGLGEQFF

V: TRBV4-3
CDR3: CASSQDQGANSPLHF

V: TRBV5-1
CDR3: CATSTESSYEQYF

V: TRBV11-2
CDR3: CASSFALASNEQYF

V: TRBV7-9
CDR3: CASSSSWGRQETQYF

V: TRBV9
CDR3: CASSVVIGELFF

V: TRBV7-2
CDR3: CASSLIPGRDSPLHF

V: TRBV9
CDR3: CASSGSSGGAPGELFF

V: TRBV5-1
CDR3: CASSLGQKVYQETQYF

V: TRBV10-3
CDR3: CAIRTSGGSSYNEQFF

V: TRBV5-1
CDR3: CASSSQGGRNTEAFF

V: TRBV7-8
CDR3: CASSASLRDTGELFF

V: TRBV6-5
CDR3: CASSGGQGYGANVLTF

V: TRBV6-5
CDR3: CASSPGTTRAKNIQYF

V: TRBV20-1
CDR3: CSARQGYEAFF

V: TRBV28
CDR3: CASSPFGQGSEGAQYF

V: TRBV7-9
CDR3: CASSTDSYTEAFF

V: TRBV12-3/TRBV12-4
CDR3: CASSLTPRFGDRVGNEQFF

V: TRBV28
CDR3: CASSALKQGYQPQHF

V: TRBV12-5
CDR3: CASGLTQGAGEQFF

V: TRBV11-2
CDR3: CASSLAQGRLSGNTIYF

V: TRBV5-1
CDR3: CASRLEGAHDTQYF

V: TRBV5-1
CDR3: CASSPSGTGALEQYF

V: TRBV7-8
CDR3: CASSLSTGSTDTQYF

V: TRBV20-1
CDR3: CSAYPYNEQFF

V: TRBV5-5
CDR3: CASSLDPGTGYF

V: TRBV7-2
CDR3: CASSFMTNTDTQYF

V: TRBV20-1
CDR3: CSAPTLQVEQFF

V: TRBV6-6
CDR3: CASSYSGQGSSYSYNEQFF

V: TRBV7-9
CDR3: CASRPGTSRANTGELFF

V: TRBV3-1
CDR3: CASSQAGRNQPQHF

V: TRBV7-9
CDR3: CASSLGRVTGNTEAFF

V: TRBV7-2
CDR3: CASSLSQGASGNTIYF

V: TRBV7-2
CDR3: CASSLGTKEKLFF

V: TRBV28
CDR3: CAIGGGLGEKLFF